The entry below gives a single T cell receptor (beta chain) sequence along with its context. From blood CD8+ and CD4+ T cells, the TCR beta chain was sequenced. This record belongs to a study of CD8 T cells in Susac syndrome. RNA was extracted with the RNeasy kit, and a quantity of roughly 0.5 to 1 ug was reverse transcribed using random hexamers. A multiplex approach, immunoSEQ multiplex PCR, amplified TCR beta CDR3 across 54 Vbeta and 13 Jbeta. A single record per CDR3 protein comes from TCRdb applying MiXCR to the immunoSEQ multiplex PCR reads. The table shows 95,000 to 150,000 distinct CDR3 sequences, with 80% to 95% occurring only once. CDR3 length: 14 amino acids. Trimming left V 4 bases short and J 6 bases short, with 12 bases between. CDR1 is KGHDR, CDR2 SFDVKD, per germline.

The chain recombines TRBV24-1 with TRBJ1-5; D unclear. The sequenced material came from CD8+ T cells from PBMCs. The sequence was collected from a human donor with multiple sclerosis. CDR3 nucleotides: TGTGCCACCAGTGACGTGACGAATTCTCAGCCCCAGCATTTT. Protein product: CATSDVTNSQPQHF.